This is a list of T cell receptor beta chains from one sample in a study of blood T cell repertoires in COVID-19. The protocol was immunoSEQ multiplex PCR, while the TCRdb copy is restricted to in-frame clones and leaves out a portion. The table shows almost 400,000 clones, with 88% occurring only once. Sequencing was carried out using PBMCs or T cells enriched from blood (not recorded which). These receptor sequences come from a woman younger than 45 with acute COVID-19. Each CDR3 is given with its conserved first and last residue. Each record gives: V gene, D gene, CDR3 length, clone size, J gene, CDR3 DNA, CDR3 protein. The D gene is left open where the match is weak. Not every row has a clone size; where given, it reads once, few, many or a size class.

TRBV5-1	TRBD1	14	NA	TRBJ2-5	TGCGCCAGCAGCTTGAATGACAGGGGAGAGACCCAGTACTTC	CASSLNDRGETQYF
TRBV5-1	NA	14	NA	TRBJ2-1	TGCGCCAGCAGCCCTACGGGGGCCTACAATGAGCAGTTCTTC	CASSPTGAYNEQFF
TRBV28	TRBD1	16	NA	TRBJ1-1	TGTGCCAGCAGTTTATCTTCGACAGGGATGAACACTGAAGCTTTCTTT	CASSLSSTGMNTEAFF
TRBV12-5	NA	11	NA	TRBJ1-1	TGTGCTAGTGCCCAGTACACTGAAGCTTTCTTT	CASAQYTEAFF
TRBV27	NA	13	NA	TRBJ1-5	TGTGCCAGCAGTCTCGAGACTAATCAGCCCCAGCATTTT	CASSLETNQPQHF
TRBV5-1	NA	13	NA	TRBJ2-1	TGCGCCAGCAGCTTGGCCAGGGGAGAGGAGCAGTTCTTC	CASSLARGEEQFF
TRBV4-2	NA	14	NA	TRBJ1-1	TGTGCCAGCAGGGGGACGGGGGGCTACACTGAAGCTTTCTTT	CASRGTGGYTEAFF
TRBV27	TRBD1	16	NA	TRBJ2-2	TGTGCCAGCAGTTCAGGCACGGGACAGGGTTTCGGGGAGCTGTTTTTT	CASSSGTGQGFGELFF
TRBV9	TRBD2	17	few	TRBJ2-5	TGTGCCAGCAGCATCTCCGGCGGGGGGCTTATCCAAGAGACCCAGTACTTC	CASSISGGGLIQETQYF
TRBV24-1	NA	13	NA	TRBJ2-7	TGTGCCACCAGTGATTCGTGGGGGCGAAAGCAGTACTTC	CATSDSWGRKQYF
TRBV18	TRBD1	20	NA	TRBJ1-6	TGTGCCAGCTCACCATTTCCCTCAACAGGGGGCGAATCCTATAATTCACCCCTCCACTTT	CASSPFPSTGGESYNSPLHF
TRBV6-5	TRBD1	15	NA	TRBJ2-2	TGTGCCAGCTGCAGGGGGCTTAGTGGCACCGGGGAGCTGTTTTTT	CASCRGLSGTGELFF
TRBV5-6	NA	15	NA	TRBJ1-4	TGTGCCAGCAGCTTAATAGGGGCTATACGGGAAAAACTGTTTTTT	CASSLIGAIREKLFF
TRBV6-5	NA	14	NA	TRBJ2-5	TGTGCCAGCAGCCCGGCGGGCGGCCCAGAGACCCAGTACTTC	CASSPAGGPETQYF
TRBV14	NA	16	NA	TRBJ2-2	TGTGCCAGCAGCCAAGATCTAGGCAGGGTAGGCGGGGAGCTGTTTTTT	CASSQDLGRVGGELFF
TRBV5-5	NA	12	NA	TRBJ1-1	TGTGCCAGCAGCCTACTGAACACTGAAGCTTTCTTT	CASSLLNTEAFF
TRBV6-5	NA	14	NA	TRBJ1-5	TGTGCCAGCAAAACGGGAGGTTGGAATCAGCCCCAGCATTTT	CASKTGGWNQPQHF
TRBV5-1	NA	15	NA	TRBJ1-4	TGCGCCAGCAGCTTGTTTGCAGGCGAATATGAAAAACTGTTTTTT	CASSLFAGEYEKLFF
TRBV10-2	NA	13	once	TRBJ1-5	TGCGCCAGCAGTGAGGGACTTGGGGGCGCCCAGCATTTT	CASSEGLGGAQHF
TRBV29-1	NA	11	NA	TRBJ2-7	TGCAGCGTTCGGGGGAACTACGAGCAGTACTTC	CSVRGNYEQYF
TRBV7-9	TRBD1	16	NA	TRBJ2-7	TGTGCCAGCAGCTCCGCCGGGGACAGGGTATGGTACGAGCAGTACTTC	CASSSAGDRVWYEQYF
TRBV9	NA	15	NA	TRBJ2-1	TGTGCCAGCAGCGCTCGTTTGAGCTCCTACAATGAGCAGTTCTTC	CASSARLSSYNEQFF
TRBV7-9	TRBD2	15	NA	TRBJ2-7	TGTGCCAGCAGCTCAACTAGCGGGGAAACCTACGAGCAGTACTTC	CASSSTSGETYEQYF
TRBV18	TRBD1	17	few	TRBJ1-2	TGTGCCAGCTCACCATCGGTTGGGACAGGGGCTCACTATGGCTACACCTTC	CASSPSVGTGAHYGYTF
TRBV6-1	NA	14	few	TRBJ1-1	TGTGCCAGCAGTGATGCGGTCGGGAGAACTGAAGCTTTCTTT	CASSDAVGRTEAFF
TRBV5-1	TRBD1	16	NA	TRBJ1-1	TGCGCCAGCAGCCCGACAGGGCCCACAATGAACACTGAAGCTTTCTTT	CASSPTGPTMNTEAFF
TRBV10-1	NA	12	NA	TRBJ2-7	TGCGCCAGCGGTCCCCCCGGGTATGAGCAGTACTTC	CASGPPGYEQYF
TRBV2	TRBD1	18	NA	TRBJ1-4	TGTGCCAGCAGTCACACCCCTCGGACAGGGAGGGAAGATGAAAAACTGTTTTTT	CASSHTPRTGREDEKLFF
TRBV19	TRBD1	16	NA	TRBJ2-3	TGTGCCAGTAGTATTCAACAGGGGGAGGGCACAGATACGCAGTATTTT	CASSIQQGEGTDTQYF
TRBV5-5	NA	18	NA	TRBJ1-5	TGTGCCAGCAGCTTGGGCAGGGTAGGGGAATCGAGCAATCAGCCCCAGCATTTT	CASSLGRVGESSNQPQHF
TRBV5-1	TRBD1	15	NA	TRBJ2-3	TGCGCCAGCAGCTTGAGAGGGGGCGGCACAGATACGCAGTATTTT	CASSLRGGGTDTQYF
TRBV7-9	NA	15	NA	TRBJ2-4	TGTGCCAGCAGCTTATACAGGGCCGGCAAAAACATTCAGTACTTC	CASSLYRAGKNIQYF
TRBV9	TRBD1	14	NA	TRBJ1-1	TGTGCCAGCAGCCTCGGGACAGCCAACACTGAAGCTTTCTTT	CASSLGTANTEAFF
TRBV21-1	NA	14	NA	TRBJ1-1	TGTGCCAGCACCCTAGACAGGGAGAACACTGAAGCTTTCTTT	CASTLDRENTEAFF
TRBV7-3	NA	14	NA	TRBJ2-2	TGTGCCAGCAGCCCGGGATTAAACACCGGGGAGCTGTTTTTT	CASSPGLNTGELFF
TRBV5-6	NA	11	NA	TRBJ1-2	TGTGCCAGCAGCTTGAGGGGGTTATACACCTTC	CASSLRGLYTF
TRBV2	NA	13	NA	TRBJ1-2	TGTGCCAGCAATGGTGGGGGGAACTATGGCTACACCTTC	CASNGGGNYGYTF
TRBV5-5	NA	17	NA	TRBJ1-1	TGTGCCAGCAGCATCCCCCGCCCAGATTCAGCCCACGGGGAAGCTTTCTTT	CASSIPRPDSAHGEAFF
TRBV5-1	NA	14	NA	TRBJ1-3	TGCGCCAGCAGCTTGAGTGAGGTGGGAAACACCATATATTTT	CASSLSEVGNTIYF
TRBV7-2	TRBD1	16	NA	TRBJ1-1	TGTGCCAGCAGCTTGGCGGGGACAGGGTATGGTACTGAAGCTTTCTTT	CASSLAGTGYGTEAFF
TRBV30	NA	15	NA	TRBJ2-3	TGTGCCTGGACTATCGTGGGAGCTAGCACAGATACGCAGTATTTT	CAWTIVGASTDTQYF
TRBV5-1	NA	11	NA	TRBJ2-7	TGCGCCAGCAGTTCGACGGGCGAGCAGTACTTC	CASSSTGEQYF
TRBV11-2	TRBD1	17	NA	TRBJ1-2	TGTGCCAGCAGACATACCGGGACAGGGGCCGGAGGCTATGGCTACACCTTC	CASRHTGTGAGGYGYTF
TRBV2	TRBD2	13	NA	TRBJ2-1	TGTGCCAGCAGCTTCAGCGGGGGCAATGAGCAGTTCTTC	CASSFSGGNEQFF
TRBV10-2	NA	13	NA	TRBJ2-1	TGCGCCAGCAGTGACCGGACGGGAGTTGAGCAGTTCTTC	CASSDRTGVEQFF
TRBV7-3	NA	13	NA	TRBJ2-5	TGTGCCAGCAGCTTTTCCGGGGGTGAGACCCAGTACTTC	CASSFSGGETQYF
TRBV6-5	TRBD1	16	NA	TRBJ1-6	TGTGCCAGCAGTTACTCGCGGACAGGAGTTAATTCACCCCTCCACTTT	CASSYSRTGVNSPLHF
TRBV12-5	NA	14	NA	TRBJ1-4	TGTGCTAGTGGTTTCAGGGCCAGGCCTGAAAAACTGTTTTTT	CASGFRARPEKLFF
TRBV4-1	NA	17	NA	TRBJ2-1	TGCGCCAGCAGCCATCAAATCTCCACGGGCTCCTACAATGAGCAGTTCTTC	CASSHQISTGSYNEQFF
TRBV5-6	TRBD1	15	NA	TRBJ1-2	TGTGCCAGCAGCGGATTGACAGGGGGACCCTATGGCTACACCTTC	CASSGLTGGPYGYTF
TRBV18	NA	17	few	TRBJ1-4	TGTGCCAGCTCACCACTAAGACCCCAGGGTGACAATGAAAAACTGTTTTTT	CASSPLRPQGDNEKLFF
TRBV9	NA	13	NA	TRBJ1-6	TGTGCCAGCAGCGTATTTGGGCATTCACCCCTCCACTTT	CASSVFGHSPLHF
TRBV3-1/TRBV3-2	NA	16	once	TRBJ2-5	TGTGCCAGCAGCCAAGATCGGGCCGGGGGCCAAGAGACCCAGTACTTC	CASSQDRAGGQETQYF
TRBV19	TRBD1	14	NA	TRBJ1-2	TGTGCCAGTAGTACGGGACAGGGGTGGGCTGGCTACACCTTC	CASSTGQGWAGYTF
TRBV11-3	TRBD2	15	NA	TRBJ2-1	TGTGCCAGCAGCCTAGGAGCGGGGGGATACAATGAGCAGTTCTTC	CASSLGAGGYNEQFF
TRBV9	TRBD2	14	NA	TRBJ2-3	TGTGCCAGCAGCGTTCGACTAGCTATTGATACGCAGTATTTT	CASSVRLAIDTQYF
TRBV21-1	NA	17	NA	TRBJ1-3	TGTGCCAGCAGCAACGTCTACCAGGGAACAGGAGGAAACACCATATATTTT	CASSNVYQGTGGNTIYF
TRBV7-2	TRBD1	15	NA	TRBJ2-7	TGTGCCAGCAGCCCGAACAGGGGGCCAACCTACGAGCAGTACTTC	CASSPNRGPTYEQYF
TRBV21-1	NA	14	NA	TRBJ1-1	TGTGCCAGCACAGCGCCACAGGGGGACACTGAAGCTTTCTTT	CASTAPQGDTEAFF